The clone carrying this T cell receptor beta chain came up once. These data originate in a study of blood T cell repertoires in COVID-19. Study-wide background: Samples representing acute and convalescent COVID-19 were sourced from the United States, Italy and Spain. The cDNA or gDNA used as material had been derived from T cells, B-cell-depleted T cells, or PBMCs.

The CDR3 loop spans 15 amino acids. The germline V gene encodes CDR1 SGDLS and CDR2 YYNGEE. Deletions cut 4 bases from V and 2 bases from J, with 16 bases between. Method: immunoSEQ multiplex PCR; TCRdb's copy keeps in-frame clones and lacks some. Here the sample spans roughly 200,000 clones, 75% to 90% being singletons. Specimen: peripheral blood. The chain links TRBV9 to TRBJ2-7; weak D call: TRBD2 (5 bases). This TCR derives from a woman older than 75 with COVID-19, enrolled during active disease. The CDR3: CASSLQPDFTYEQYF. CDR3 DNA sequence: TGTGCCAGCAGCCTCCAGCCGGACTTTACCTACGAGCAGTACTTC. Full variable domain (outside the CDR3, taken from reference TRBV9 and TRBJ2-7): DSGVTQTPKHLITATGQRVTLRCSPRSGDLSVYWYQQSLDQGLQFLIQYYNGEERAKGNILERFSAQQFPDLHSELNLSSLELGDSALYFCASSLQPDFTYEQYFGPGTRLTVT.